This TCR beta chain was captured in a study of Ad26.COV2.S vaccination and SARS-CoV-2 variants. Overall study: Enrollment placed the donor in the COV1001 Ad26.COV2.S trial arm.

This CDR3 contains 11 residues. V was trimmed by 0 bases and J by 8 bases, leaving 5 bases between them. Germline CDR1 is DFQATT and CDR2 is SNEGSKA (reference sequence). The data were produced by immunoSEQ multiplex PCR, yet TCRdb's version contains in-frame clones alone and is incomplete. The sample gives around 400,000 clones, about nine tenths of which show up once; 12% is in the top ten. The study, taken as a whole, reports: Estimates derived from TCR breadth and depth analyses may have underestimated total T cell responses. Vaccine recipients posted higher spike-specific TCR breadth than their placebo counterparts.

Worth noting for this clone: Its antigen is still unknown.

The treatment is: 19 received Ad26.COV2.S at low or high dose, single or two shots; 5 received placebo; per-sample allocation not given. Sampling occurred on day 63 after the first vaccine or placebo injection. Immunization relied on an Ad26 vector, which expressed Wuhan-strain SARS-CoV-2 spike. This chain connects TRBV20-1 to TRBJ2-1; D call uncertain. Material: peripheral blood, obtained in a trial of Ad26.COV2.S vaccine versus placebo. The source of this sequence is a person aged 18-60 years who received the Ad26.COV2.S COVID-19 vaccine or a placebo. The DNA for the CDR3 is TGCAGTGCTAGAGATACCGATGAGCAGTTCTTC. This gives the protein CSARDTDEQFF.